This T cell receptor (beta chain) was retrieved from a study of T cell changes during pregnancy in multiple sclerosis. The assay was immunoSEQ multiplex PCR, and TCRdb's table has in-frame clones only and misses some. The data hold roughly 100,000 clones, with approximately 90% observed a single time. This clone was seen more than once but under ten times. The CDR3 extends over 15 amino acids. Germline CDR1 is SGHDN and CDR2 is FVKESK. Trimming took off 5 bases at V and 1 base at J, with 13 bases between the two ends. The chain combines TRBV14 with TRBJ2-3; possible D gene TRBD1, 6 bases. The clonotype was recovered from a female donor with multiple sclerosis, enrolled in a pregnancy study. This material consisted of peripheral blood, taken after pregnancy. The CDR3 spells CASSVMGAGTDTQYF. In DNA form, the CDR3 reads TGTGCCAGCAGCGTTATGGGGGCTGGCACAGATACGCAGTATTTT.